This is a list of T cell receptor beta chains from one sample in a study of blood T cell repertoires in COVID-19. Libraries were prepared by immunoSEQ multiplex PCR; TCRdb keeps only in-frame clonotypes and omits some of them. The top ten hold more than 6% of the sample, which has 300,000 to 400,000 clones, around 85% seen once. The sequencing sample was made of peripheral blood. The receptors were sampled from a human donor in a cohort sampled during active COVID-19. The CDR3 runs from the conserved cysteine through the conserved F or W. A D gene is named only where the DNA matches it firmly.

v_gene	j_gene	d_gene	len	CDR3aa
TRBV5-1	TRBJ1-6	-	16	CASSKKAGMGNSPLHF
TRBV24-1	TRBJ2-1	-	14	CATSDDDRYNEQFF
TRBV11-2	TRBJ2-2	TRBD1	16	CASSLGGTGNTGELFF
TRBV6-5	TRBJ1-2	-	15	CASSYPFEGFYGYTF
TRBV18	TRBJ2-1	-	12	CASSTDSYEQFF
TRBV6-5	TRBJ2-7	-	15	CASSQTGTKIYEQYF
TRBV30	TRBJ2-7	-	14	CAWRRTGNPHEQYF
TRBV18	TRBJ2-2	TRBD1	14	CASSPRTGDGELFF
TRBV27	TRBJ1-1	TRBD1	14	CASSEDRVKAEAFF
TRBV29-1	TRBJ1-1	-	14	CSVEYGHRNTEAFF
TRBV9	TRBJ2-1	-	13	CASSVGQYNEQFF
TRBV24-1	TRBJ1-1	-	13	CATSLGRETEAFF
TRBV19	TRBJ2-7	TRBD1	14	CASRRTGPFYEQYF
TRBV5-1	TRBJ2-1	-	15	CASSPDSPSYNEQFF
TRBV5-6	TRBJ1-1	-	12	CASSPGELEAFF
TRBV30	TRBJ2-7	TRBD1	13	CAWSAGQGYEQYF
TRBV19	TRBJ2-3	TRBD2	18	CASSRTSGGLTSTDTQYF
TRBV12-3/TRBV12-4	TRBJ2-7	-	11	CASSPKNEQYF
TRBV5-4	TRBJ1-1	-	15	CASSLLTGTNTEAFF
TRBV27	TRBJ1-1	-	14	CASSPQQGWTEAFF
TRBV20-1	TRBJ2-1	-	11	CSVGGYNEQFF
TRBV28	TRBJ1-4	-	13	CASSPRESGKLFF
TRBV6-6	TRBJ1-2	TRBD1	18	CASSPRTGGDLGDYGYTF
TRBV19	TRBJ1-6	-	16	CASSITGSSYNSPLHF
TRBV7-2	TRBJ1-4	-	16	CASSQTSGAGGEKLFF
TRBV7-3	TRBJ2-1	TRBD2	20	CASSYKPTSGGLSVYNEQFF
TRBV7-8	TRBJ1-6	TRBD1	14	CASSFTGGISPLHF
TRBV7-9	TRBJ1-2	-	12	CASSLTDTGYTF
TRBV19	TRBJ1-1	TRBD1	15	CASSSGQVIRTEAFF
TRBV29-1	TRBJ2-1	TRBD1	14	CSVELGQGSDEQFF
TRBV5-1	TRBJ2-5	-	15	CASSLGTAYQETQYF
TRBV10-3	TRBJ2-7	TRBD1	15	CAISPGTGSSYEQYF
TRBV11-2	TRBJ1-1	-	12	CASSLGDLQAFF
TRBV30	TRBJ2-3	-	12	CAWSQITDTQYF
TRBV30	TRBJ2-2	TRBD1	15	CAWSTGVVVSGELFF
TRBV3-1/TRBV3-2	TRBJ1-1	-	11	CASSQASEAFF
TRBV7-9	TRBJ1-4	-	15	CASSSQGHENEKLFF
TRBV7-9	TRBJ1-1	-	12	CASSFNPGEAFF
TRBV7-2	TRBJ2-7	TRBD2	16	CASSYSGVAGDYEQYF
TRBV30	TRBJ2-4	TRBD1	19	CAWSVKIRDSYWDKNIQYF
TRBV7-3	TRBJ1-2	-	15	CASSLIRGEGNGYTF
TRBV5-1	TRBJ2-7	TRBD2	15	CASSSTGLAGDEQYF
TRBV3-1/TRBV3-2	TRBJ1-1	-	14	CASSHGGSDTEAFF
TRBV7-9	TRBJ2-7	TRBD1	14	CASSLAGTDYEQYF
TRBV14	TRBJ1-2	-	13	CASSSNPQGGYTF
TRBV7-2	TRBJ1-2	TRBD1	14	CASSQAGGASGYTF
TRBV18	TRBJ1-2	-	12	CASSPQGDGYTF
TRBV19	TRBJ2-5	TRBD1	14	CASSKGRGLETQYF
TRBV12-3/TRBV12-4	TRBJ1-2	-	13	CASSRRRIYGYTF
TRBV27	TRBJ2-3	TRBD2	15	CASSLAGGITDTQYF
TRBV30	TRBJ2-2	-	11	CAWNRGGELFF